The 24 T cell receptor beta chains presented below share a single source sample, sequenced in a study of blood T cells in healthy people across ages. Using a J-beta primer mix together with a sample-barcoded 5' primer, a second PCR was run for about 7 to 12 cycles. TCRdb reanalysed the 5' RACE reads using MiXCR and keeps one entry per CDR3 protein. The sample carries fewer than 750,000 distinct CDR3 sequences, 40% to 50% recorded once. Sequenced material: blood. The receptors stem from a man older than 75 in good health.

The CDR3 loop is CASSFGSRGSSYGQYF. Written as DNA, the CDR3 is TGTGCCAGCAGTTTTGGATCCAGGGGGTCCTCCTACGGGCAGTACTTC. The chain uses TRBV12-3 or TRBV12-4 and TRBJ2-4; TRBD1 matches 7 bases. The CDR3 has 16 residues. Trimming removed 3 bases from V and 13 bases from J; junction bases left unmatched: 18.

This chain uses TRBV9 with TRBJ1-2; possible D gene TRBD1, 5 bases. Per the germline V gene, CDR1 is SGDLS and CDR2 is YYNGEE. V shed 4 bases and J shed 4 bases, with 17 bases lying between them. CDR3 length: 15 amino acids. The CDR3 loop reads CASSPAGQGRYGYTF. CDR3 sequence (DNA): TGTGCCAGCAGCCCCGCAGGGCAGGGACGCTATGGCTACACCTTC.

The CDR3 is CAWTTNRQTYGYTF. The DNA for the CDR3 is TGTGCCTGGACAACCAACAGGCAGACTTATGGCTACACCTTC. V and J are TRBV30 and TRBJ1-2; D possibly corresponds to TRBD1 (5 bases). Germline V CDR1 and CDR2: GTSNPN, SVGIG (reference sequence). V was clipped by 4 bases and J by 5 bases, with 17 bases between them. The CDR3 consists of 14 residues.

The CDR3 DNA reads as TGTGCCAGCATGGTTAGCGGGAGTGAATACGAGCAGTACTTC. It encodes CASMVSGSEYEQYF. The rearrangement links TRBV28 to TRBJ2-4, with TRBD2 matching over 9 bases. Judging by the DNA end, TRBJ2-7 fits better; the J call may be wrong. The CDR3 has 14 residues. Germline assignment: CDR1 MDHEN and CDR2 SYDVKM.

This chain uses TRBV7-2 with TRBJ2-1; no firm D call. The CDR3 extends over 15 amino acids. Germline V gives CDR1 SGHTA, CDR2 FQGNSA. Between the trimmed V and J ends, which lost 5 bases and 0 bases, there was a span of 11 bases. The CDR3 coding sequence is TGTGCCAGCAGCAAAGGATCCGGCTCCTACAATGAGCAGTTCTTC. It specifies CASSKGSGSYNEQFF. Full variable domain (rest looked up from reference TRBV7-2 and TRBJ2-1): GAGVSQSPSNKVTEKGKDVELRCDPISGHTALYWYRQSLGQGLEFLIYFQGNSAPDKSGLPSDRFSAERTGGSVSTLTIQRTQQEDSAVYLCASSKGSGSYNEQFFGPGTRLTVL.

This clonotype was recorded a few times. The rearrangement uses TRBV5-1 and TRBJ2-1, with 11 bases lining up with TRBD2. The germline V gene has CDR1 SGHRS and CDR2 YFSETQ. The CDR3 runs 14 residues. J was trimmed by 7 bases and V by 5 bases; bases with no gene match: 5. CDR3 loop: CASRLAGAFNEQFF. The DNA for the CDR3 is TGCGCCAGCAGACTAGCGGGAGCTTTTAATGAGCAGTTCTTC.

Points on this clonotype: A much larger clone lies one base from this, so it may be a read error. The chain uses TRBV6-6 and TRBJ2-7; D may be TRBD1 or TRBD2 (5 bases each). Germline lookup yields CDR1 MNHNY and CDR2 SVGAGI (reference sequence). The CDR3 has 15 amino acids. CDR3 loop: CTSSYGAGKENEQYF. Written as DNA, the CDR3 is TGTACCAGCAGTTACGGGGCGGGCAAGGAAAATGAGCAGTACTTC.

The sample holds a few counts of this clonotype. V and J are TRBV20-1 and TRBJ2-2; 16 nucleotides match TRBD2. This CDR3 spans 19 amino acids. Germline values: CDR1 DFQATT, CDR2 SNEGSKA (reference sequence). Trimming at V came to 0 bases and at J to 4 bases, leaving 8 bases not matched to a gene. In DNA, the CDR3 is TGCAGTGCTAGAGACTCGGGACTAGCGGGAGGGCCAACCACCGGGGAGCTGTTTTTT. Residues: CSARDSGLAGGPTTGELFF.

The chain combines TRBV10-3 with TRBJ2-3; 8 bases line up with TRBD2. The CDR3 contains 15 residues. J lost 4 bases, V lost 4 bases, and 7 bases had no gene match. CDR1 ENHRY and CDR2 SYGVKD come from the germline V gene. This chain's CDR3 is CAISAGGLFSDTQYF. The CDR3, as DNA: TGTGCCATCAGTGCGGGGGGGCTATTTTCAGATACGCAGTATTTT.

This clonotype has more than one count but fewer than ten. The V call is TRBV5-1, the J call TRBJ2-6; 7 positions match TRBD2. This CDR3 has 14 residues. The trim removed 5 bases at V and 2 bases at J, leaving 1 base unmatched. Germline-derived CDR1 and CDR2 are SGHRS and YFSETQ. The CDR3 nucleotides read TGCGCCAGCAGACTAGCGACTGGGGCCAACGTCCTGACTTTC. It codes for CASRLATGANVLTF.

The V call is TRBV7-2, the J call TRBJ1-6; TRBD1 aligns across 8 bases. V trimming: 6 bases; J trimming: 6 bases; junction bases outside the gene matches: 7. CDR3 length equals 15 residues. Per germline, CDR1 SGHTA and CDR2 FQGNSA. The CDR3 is CASRSTGVVNSPLHF. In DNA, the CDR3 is TGTGCCAGCAGGTCGACAGGGGTTGTTAATTCACCCCTCCACTTT.

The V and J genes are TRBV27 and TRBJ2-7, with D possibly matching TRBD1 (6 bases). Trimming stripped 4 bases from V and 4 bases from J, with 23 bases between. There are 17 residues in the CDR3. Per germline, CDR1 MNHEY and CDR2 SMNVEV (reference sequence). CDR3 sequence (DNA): TGTGCCAGCAGTTCCCGGGACAATCTAGACAGGCTGTACGAGCAGTACTTC. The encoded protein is CASSSRDNLDRLYEQYF.

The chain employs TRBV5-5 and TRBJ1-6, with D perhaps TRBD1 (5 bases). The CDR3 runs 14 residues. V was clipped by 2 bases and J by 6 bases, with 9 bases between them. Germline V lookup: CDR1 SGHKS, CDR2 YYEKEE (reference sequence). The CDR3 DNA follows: TGTGCCAGCAGCTTATGGGGGAGTAATTCACCCCTCCACTTT. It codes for CASSLWGSNSPLHF.

CDR3 residues: CASSADISGNTIYF. The CDR3 nucleotides are TGCGCCAGCAGCGCTGACATCTCTGGAAACACCATATATTTT. This chain links TRBV5-1 with TRBJ1-3; no firm D call. The CDR3 sequence is 14 residues long. Deletions cut 4 bases from V and 0 bases from J, with 8 bases between. From germline, CDR1 is SGHRS and CDR2 YFSETQ.

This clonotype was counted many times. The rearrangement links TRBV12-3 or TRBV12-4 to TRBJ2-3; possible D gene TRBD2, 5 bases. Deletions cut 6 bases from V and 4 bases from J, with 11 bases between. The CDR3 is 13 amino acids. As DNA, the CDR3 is TGTGCCAGCAGCCCTCAACTAGCAGATACGCAGTATTTT. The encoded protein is CASSPQLADTQYF.

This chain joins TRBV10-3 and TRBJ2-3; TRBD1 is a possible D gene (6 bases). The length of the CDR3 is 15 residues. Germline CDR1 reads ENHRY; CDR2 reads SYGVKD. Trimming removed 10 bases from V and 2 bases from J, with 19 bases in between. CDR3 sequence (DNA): TGTGCCACAGGGGAGTCGGTCGCACTCACAGATACGCAGTATTTT. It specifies CATGESVALTDTQYF.

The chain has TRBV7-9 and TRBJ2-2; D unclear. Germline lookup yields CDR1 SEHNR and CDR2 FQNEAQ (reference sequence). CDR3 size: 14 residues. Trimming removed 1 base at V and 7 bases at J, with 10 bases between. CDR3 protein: CASSLGLDGGELFF. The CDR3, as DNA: TGTGCCAGCAGCTTAGGGCTTGACGGCGGGGAGCTGTTTTTT.

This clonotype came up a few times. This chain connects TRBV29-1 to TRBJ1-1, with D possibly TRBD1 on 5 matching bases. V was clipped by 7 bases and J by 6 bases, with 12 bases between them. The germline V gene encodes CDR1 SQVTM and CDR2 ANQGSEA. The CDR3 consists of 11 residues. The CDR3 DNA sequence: TGCAGCGCCGGGGGTCTGGCTGAAGCTTTCTTT. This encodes CSAGGLAEAFF.

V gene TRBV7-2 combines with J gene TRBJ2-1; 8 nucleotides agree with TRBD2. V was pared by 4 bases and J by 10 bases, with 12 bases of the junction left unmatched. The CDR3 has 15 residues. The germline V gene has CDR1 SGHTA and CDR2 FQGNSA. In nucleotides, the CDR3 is TGTGCCAGCAGCTCTTCAAGCGGGAGTGTGAAGGAGCAGTTCTTC. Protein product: CASSSSSGSVKEQFF.

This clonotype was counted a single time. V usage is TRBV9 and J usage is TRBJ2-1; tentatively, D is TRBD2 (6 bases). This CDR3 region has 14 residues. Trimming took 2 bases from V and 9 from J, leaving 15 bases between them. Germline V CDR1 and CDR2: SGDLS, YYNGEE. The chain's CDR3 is CASSVGTGAGEQFF. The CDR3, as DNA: TGTGCCAGCAGCGTGGGGACTGGGGCCGGTGAGCAGTTCTTC.

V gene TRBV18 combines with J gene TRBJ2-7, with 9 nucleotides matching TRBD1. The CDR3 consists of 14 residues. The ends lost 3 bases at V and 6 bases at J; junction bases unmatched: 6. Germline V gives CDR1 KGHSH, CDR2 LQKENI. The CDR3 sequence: CASSPRQGVSEQYF. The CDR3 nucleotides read TGTGCCAGCTCACCTAGACAGGGGGTATCCGAGCAGTACTTC.

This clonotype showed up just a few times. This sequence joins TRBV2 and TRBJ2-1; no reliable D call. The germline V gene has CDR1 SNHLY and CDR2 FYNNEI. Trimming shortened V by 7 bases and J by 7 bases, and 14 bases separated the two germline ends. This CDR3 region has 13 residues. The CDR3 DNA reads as TGTGCCAGCATGCCGGGCGAGGTTAATGAGCAGTTCTTC. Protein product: CASMPGEVNEQFF.

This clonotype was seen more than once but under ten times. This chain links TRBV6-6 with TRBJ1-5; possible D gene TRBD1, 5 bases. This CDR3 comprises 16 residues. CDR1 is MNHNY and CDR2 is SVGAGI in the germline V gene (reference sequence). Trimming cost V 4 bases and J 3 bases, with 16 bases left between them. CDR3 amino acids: CASSFRPGRANQPQHF. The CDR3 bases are TGTGCCAGCAGTTTCAGGCCGGGACGGGCCAATCAGCCCCAGCATTTT.

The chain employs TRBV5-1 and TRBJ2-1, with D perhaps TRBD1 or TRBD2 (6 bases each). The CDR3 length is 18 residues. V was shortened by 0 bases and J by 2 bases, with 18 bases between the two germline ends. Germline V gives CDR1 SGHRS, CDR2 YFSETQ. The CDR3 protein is CASSLVLRGGRTYNEQFF. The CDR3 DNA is TGCGCCAGCAGCTTGGTGCTCCGAGGGGGGCGTACCTACAATGAGCAGTTCTTC.